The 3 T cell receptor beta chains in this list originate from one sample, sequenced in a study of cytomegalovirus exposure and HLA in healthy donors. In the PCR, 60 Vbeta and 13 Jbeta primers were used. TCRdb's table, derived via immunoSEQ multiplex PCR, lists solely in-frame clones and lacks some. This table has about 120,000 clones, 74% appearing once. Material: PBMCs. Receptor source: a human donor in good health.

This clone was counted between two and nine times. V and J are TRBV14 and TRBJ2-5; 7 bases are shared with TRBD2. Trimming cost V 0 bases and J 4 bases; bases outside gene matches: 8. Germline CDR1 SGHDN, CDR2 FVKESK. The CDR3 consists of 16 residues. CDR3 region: CASSQDRLAAGETQYF. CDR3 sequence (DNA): TGTGCCAGCAGCCAAGATCGGCTAGCGGCGGGAGAGACCCAGTACTTC.

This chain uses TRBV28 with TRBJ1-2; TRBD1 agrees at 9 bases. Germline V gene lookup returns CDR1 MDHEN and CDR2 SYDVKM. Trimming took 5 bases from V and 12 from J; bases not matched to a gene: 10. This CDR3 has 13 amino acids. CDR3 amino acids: CASSTPGQGLHTF. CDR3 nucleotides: TGTGCCAGCAGTACACCGGGACAGGGCCTCCACACCTTC.

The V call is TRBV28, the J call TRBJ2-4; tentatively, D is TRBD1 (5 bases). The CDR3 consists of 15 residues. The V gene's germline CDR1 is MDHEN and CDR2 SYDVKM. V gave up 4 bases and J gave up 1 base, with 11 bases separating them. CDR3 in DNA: TGTGCCAGCAGTTCCCAGGGTTATGCCAAAAACATTCAGTACTTC. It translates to CASSSQGYAKNIQYF.